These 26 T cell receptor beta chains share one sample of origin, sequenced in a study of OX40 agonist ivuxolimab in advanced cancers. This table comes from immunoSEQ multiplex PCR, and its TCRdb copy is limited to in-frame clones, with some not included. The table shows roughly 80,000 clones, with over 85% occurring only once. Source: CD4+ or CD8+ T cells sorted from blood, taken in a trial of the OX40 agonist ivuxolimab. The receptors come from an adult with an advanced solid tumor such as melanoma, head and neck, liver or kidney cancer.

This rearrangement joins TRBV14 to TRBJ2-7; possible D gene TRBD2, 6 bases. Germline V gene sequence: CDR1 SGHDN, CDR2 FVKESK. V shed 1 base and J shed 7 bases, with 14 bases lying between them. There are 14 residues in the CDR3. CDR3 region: CASSQVGGAGEQYF. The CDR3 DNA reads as TGTGCCAGCAGCCAAGTCGGGGGAGCTGGGGAGCAGTACTTC. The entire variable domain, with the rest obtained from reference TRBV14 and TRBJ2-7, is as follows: EAGVTQFPSHSVIEKGQTVTLRCDPISGHDNLYWYRRVMGKEIKFLLHFVKESKQDESGMPNNRFLAERTGGTYSTLKVQPAELEDSGVYFCASSQVGGAGEQYFGPGTRLTVT.

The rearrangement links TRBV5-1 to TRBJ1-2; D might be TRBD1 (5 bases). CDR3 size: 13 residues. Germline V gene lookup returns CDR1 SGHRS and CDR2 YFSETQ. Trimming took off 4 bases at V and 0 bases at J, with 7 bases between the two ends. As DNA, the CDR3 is TGCGCCAGCAGCCAAGGGGCTAACTATGGCTACACCTTC. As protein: CASSQGANYGYTF.

Written as DNA, the CDR3 is TGTGCCAGCAGCCAACCGGGACCGGCTGGCGATTCACCCCTCCACTTT. Translation gives CASSQPGPAGDSPLHF. V usage is TRBV13 and J usage is TRBJ1-6; TRBD1 is a possible D gene (5 bases). V lost 5 bases to trimming and J lost 8 bases, with 19 bases between them. CDR1 is PRHDT and CDR2 is FYEKMQ in the germline V gene (reference sequence). The length of the CDR3 is 16 residues.

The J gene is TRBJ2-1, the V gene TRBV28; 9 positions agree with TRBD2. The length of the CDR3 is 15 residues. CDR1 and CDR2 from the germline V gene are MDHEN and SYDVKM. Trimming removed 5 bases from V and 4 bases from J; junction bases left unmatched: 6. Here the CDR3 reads CASSPPLAGYNEQFF. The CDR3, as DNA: TGTGCCAGCAGTCCCCCCCTAGCGGGATACAATGAGCAGTTCTTC.

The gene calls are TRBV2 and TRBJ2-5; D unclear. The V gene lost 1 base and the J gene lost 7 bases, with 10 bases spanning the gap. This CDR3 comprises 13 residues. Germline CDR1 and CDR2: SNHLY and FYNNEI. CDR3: CASSEDLWGTQYF. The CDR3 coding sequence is TGTGCCAGCAGTGAAGACCTGTGGGGGACCCAGTACTTC.

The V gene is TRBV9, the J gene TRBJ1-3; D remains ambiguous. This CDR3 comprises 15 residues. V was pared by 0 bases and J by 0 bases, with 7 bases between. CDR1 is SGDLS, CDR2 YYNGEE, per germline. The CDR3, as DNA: TGTGCCAGCAGCGTAGAGGTCAACTCTGGAAACACCATATATTTT. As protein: CASSVEVNSGNTIYF.

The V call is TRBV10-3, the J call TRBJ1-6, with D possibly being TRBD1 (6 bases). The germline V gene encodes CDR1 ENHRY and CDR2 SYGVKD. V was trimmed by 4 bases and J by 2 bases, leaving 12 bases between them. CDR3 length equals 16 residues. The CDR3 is CAISAGAPPYNSPLHF. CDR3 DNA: TGTGCCATCAGTGCGGGGGCGCCCCCCTATAATTCACCCCTCCACTTT.

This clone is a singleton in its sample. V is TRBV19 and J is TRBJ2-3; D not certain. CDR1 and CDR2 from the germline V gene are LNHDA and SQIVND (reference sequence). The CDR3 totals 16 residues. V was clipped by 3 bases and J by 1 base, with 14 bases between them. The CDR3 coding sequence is TGTGCCAGTAGTATGGCGGAAAGAGTTGGCACAGATACGCAGTATTTT. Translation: CASSMAERVGTDTQYF.

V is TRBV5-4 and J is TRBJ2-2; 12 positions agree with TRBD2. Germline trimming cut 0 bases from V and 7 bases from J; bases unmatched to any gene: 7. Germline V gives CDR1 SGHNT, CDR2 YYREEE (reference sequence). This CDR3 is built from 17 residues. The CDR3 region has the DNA TGTGCCAGCAGCTTGGCTAGCGGGGGGGTAACCGGCGGGGAGCTGTTTTTT. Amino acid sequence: CASSLASGGVTGGELFF.

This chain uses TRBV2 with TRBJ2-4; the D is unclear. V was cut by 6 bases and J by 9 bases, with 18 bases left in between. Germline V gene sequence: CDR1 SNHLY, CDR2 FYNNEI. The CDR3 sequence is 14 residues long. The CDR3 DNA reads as TGTGCCAGCAGGTCGGGTACTGGGGTCGCCATTCAGTACTTC. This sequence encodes CASRSGTGVAIQYF.

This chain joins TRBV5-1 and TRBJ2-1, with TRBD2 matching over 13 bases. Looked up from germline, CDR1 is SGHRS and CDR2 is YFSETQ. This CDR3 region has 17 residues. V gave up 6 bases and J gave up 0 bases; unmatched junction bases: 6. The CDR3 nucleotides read TGCGCCAGCACTCCGCGGACTAGCGGGGGCTCCTACAATGAGCAGTTCTTC. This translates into CASTPRTSGGSYNEQFF.

In nucleotides, the CDR3 is TGCGCCAGCAGCTCCCCCGGGACCACTATGGACTACACCTTC. Translating gives CASSSPGTTMDYTF. The chain uses TRBV5-1 and TRBJ1-2, with D perhaps matching TRBD1 (5 bases). Per germline, CDR1 SGHRS and CDR2 YFSETQ. The CDR3 contains 14 residues. Trimming left V 3 bases short and J 10 bases short, with 19 bases between. Complete variable domain (other parts from reference TRBV5-1 and TRBJ1-2): KAGVTQTPRYLIKTRGQQVTLSCSPISGHRSVSWYQQTPGQGLQFLFEYFSETQRNKGNFPGRFSGRQFSNSRSEMNVSTLELGDSALYLCASSSPGTTMDYTFGSGTRLTVV.

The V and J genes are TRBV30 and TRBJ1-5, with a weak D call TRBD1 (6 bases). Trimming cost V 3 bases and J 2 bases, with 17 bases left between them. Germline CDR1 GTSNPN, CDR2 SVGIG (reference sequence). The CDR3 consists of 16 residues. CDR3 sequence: CAWSRDTLSGNQPQHF. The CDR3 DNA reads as TGTGCCTGGAGCCGGGACACCCTTTCGGGCAATCAGCCCCAGCATTTT. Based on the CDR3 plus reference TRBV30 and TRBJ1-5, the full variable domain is SQTIHQWPATLVQPVGSPLSLECTVEGTSNPNLYWYRQAAGRGLQLLFYSVGIGQISSEVPQNLSASRPQDRQFILSSKKLLLSDSGFYLCAWSRDTLSGNQPQHFGDGTRLSIL.

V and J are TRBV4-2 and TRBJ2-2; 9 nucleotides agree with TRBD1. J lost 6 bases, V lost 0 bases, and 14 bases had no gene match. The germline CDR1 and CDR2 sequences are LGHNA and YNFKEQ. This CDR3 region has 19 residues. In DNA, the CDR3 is TGTGCCAGCAGCCAAGACGGGACAGGGTACAGGATTGGCGCCGGGGAGCTGTTTTTT. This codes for CASSQDGTGYRIGAGELFF.

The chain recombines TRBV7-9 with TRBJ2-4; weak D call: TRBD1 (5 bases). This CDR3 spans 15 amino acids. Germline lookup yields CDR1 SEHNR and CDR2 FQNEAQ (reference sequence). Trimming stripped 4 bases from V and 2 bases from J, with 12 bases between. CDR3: CASSSPGFSKNIQYF. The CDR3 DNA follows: TGTGCCAGCAGCTCCCCAGGGTTCTCCAAAAACATTCAGTACTTC.

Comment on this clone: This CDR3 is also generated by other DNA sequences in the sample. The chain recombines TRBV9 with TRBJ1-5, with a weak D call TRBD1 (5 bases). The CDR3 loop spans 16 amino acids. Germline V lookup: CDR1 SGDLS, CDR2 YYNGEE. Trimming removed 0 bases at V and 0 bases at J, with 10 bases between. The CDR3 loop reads CASSVGAGGSNQPQHF. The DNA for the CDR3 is TGTGCCAGCAGCGTAGGGGCCGGGGGTAGCAATCAGCCCCAGCATTTT.

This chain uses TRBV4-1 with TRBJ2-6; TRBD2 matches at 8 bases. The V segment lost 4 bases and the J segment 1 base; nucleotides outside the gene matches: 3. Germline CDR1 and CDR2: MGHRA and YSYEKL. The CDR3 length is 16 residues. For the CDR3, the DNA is TGCGCCAGCAGCCCAGGCGGGGGGTCTGGGGCCAACGTCCTGACTTTC. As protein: CASSPGGGSGANVLTF.

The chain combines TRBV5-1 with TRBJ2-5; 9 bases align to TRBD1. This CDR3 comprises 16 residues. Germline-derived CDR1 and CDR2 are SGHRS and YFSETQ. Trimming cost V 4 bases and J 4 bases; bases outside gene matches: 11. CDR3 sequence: CASSATRDREGETQYF. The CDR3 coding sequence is TGCGCCAGCAGCGCGACCCGGGACAGGGAGGGAGAGACCCAGTACTTC. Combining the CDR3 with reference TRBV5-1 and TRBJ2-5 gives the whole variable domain KAGVTQTPRYLIKTRGQQVTLSCSPISGHRSVSWYQQTPGQGLQFLFEYFSETQRNKGNFPGRFSGRQFSNSRSEMNVSTLELGDSALYLCASSATRDREGETQYFGPGTRLLVL.

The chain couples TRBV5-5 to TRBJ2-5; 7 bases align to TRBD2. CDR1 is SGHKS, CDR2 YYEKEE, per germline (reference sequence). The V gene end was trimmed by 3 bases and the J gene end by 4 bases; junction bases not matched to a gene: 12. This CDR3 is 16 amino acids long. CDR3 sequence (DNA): TGTGCCAGCAGCTCGTGGAGTACAACGGGAGGAGAGACCCAGTACTTC. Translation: CASSSWSTTGGETQYF.

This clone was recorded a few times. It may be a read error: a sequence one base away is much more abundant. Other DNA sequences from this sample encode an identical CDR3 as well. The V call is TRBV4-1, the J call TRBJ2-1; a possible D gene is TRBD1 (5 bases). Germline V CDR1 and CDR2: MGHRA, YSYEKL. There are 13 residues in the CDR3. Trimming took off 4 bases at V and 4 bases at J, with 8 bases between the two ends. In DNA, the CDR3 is TGCGCCAGCAGCCGAGACAGTTACAATGAGCAGTTCTTC. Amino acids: CASSRDSYNEQFF.

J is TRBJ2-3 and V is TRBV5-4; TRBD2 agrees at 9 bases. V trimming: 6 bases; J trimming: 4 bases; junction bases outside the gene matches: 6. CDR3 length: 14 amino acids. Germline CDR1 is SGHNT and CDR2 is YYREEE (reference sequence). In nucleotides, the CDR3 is TGTGCCAGCAATGAAGCGGGGGGCGCAGATACGCAGTATTTT. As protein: CASNEAGGADTQYF.

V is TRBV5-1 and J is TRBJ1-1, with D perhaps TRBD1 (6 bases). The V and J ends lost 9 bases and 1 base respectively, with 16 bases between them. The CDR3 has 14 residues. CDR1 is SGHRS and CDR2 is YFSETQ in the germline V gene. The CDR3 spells CATERGDGNTEAFF. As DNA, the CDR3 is TGCGCCACCGAGAGGGGGGACGGGAACACTGAAGCTTTCTTT.

CDR3 bases: TGCGCCAGCAGACCCCCCGAAAAAGGCAACGAGCAGTACTTC. Translation: CASRPPEKGNEQYF. This chain uses TRBV5-1 with TRBJ2-5, with D unresolved. With the DNA end fitting TRBJ2-7 better, the J assignment may be wrong. The CDR3 has 14 residues. CDR1 and CDR2 (germline): SGHRS, YFSETQ.

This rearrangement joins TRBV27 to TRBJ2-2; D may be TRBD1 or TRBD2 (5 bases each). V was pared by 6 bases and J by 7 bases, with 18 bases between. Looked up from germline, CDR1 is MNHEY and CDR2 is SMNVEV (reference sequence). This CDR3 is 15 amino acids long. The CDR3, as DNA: TGTGCCAGCAGAACTACCGGGGCATCGGGCGGGGAGCTGTTTTTT. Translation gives CASRTTGASGGELFF.

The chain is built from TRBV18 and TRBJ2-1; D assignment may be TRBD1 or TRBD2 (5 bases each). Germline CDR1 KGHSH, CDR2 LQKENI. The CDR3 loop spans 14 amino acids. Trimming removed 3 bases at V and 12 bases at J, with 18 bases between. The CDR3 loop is CASSPSIGSGGQFF. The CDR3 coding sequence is TGTGCCAGCTCACCTTCAATAGGATCTGGGGGGCAGTTCTTC.

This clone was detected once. In nucleotides, the CDR3 is TGTGCCTGGAGTCCTTCGACTAGCGGGGGGGCGGGAGAGACCCAGTACTTC. Protein: CAWSPSTSGGAGETQYF. This chain uses TRBV30 with TRBJ2-5, with 14 bases aligning to TRBD2. Germline loops: CDR1 GTSNPN, CDR2 SVGIG (reference sequence). The CDR3 is made up of 17 amino acids. V was pared by 2 bases and J by 4 bases, with 9 bases of the junction left unmatched.